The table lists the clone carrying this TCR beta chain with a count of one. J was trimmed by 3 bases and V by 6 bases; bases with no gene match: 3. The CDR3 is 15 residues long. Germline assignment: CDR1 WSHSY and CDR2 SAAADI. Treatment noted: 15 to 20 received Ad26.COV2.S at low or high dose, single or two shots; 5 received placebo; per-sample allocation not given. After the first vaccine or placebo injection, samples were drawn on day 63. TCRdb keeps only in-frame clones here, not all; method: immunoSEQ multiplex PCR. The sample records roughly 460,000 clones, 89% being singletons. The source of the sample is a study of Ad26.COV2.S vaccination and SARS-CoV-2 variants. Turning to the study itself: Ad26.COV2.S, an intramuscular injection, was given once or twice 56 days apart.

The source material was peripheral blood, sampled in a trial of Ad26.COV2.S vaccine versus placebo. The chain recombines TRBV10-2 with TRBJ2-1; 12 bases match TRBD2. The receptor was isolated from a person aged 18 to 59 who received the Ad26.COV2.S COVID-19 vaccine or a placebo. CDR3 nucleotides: TGCGCCAGCAGATCGACTAGCGGGAGCTACAATGAGCAGTTCTTC. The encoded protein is CASRSTSGSYNEQFF.